The 23 T cell receptor beta chains presented below share a single source sample, sequenced in a study of shared clonotypes between healthy human individuals. The table came from immunoSEQ multiplex PCR; TCRdb's copy has only in-frame clones and leaves some out. The sample has approximately 980,000 clones, 76% seen once. The source material was memory CD4+ T cells sorted from blood. This sample's subset: CD45RA-negative fraction. Every receptor here comes from a man aged 18 to 35 in good health.

The J gene is TRBJ2-7, the V gene TRBV4-3; 9 bases agree with TRBD1. The CDR3 has 19 residues. Germline V gives CDR1 LGHNA, CDR2 YSLEER. V dropped 0 bases and J dropped 6; count of bases not matched to a gene: 18. CDR3 sequence (DNA): TGCGCCAGCAGCCAAGAGGCCCAATCTTCCGGGACAGGGCGTCCCGAGCAGTACTTC. It is translated as CASSQEAQSSGTGRPEQYF.

With regard to this clone: The sample has other DNA sequences that encode this CDR3 too. The CDR3 sequence is CASSPDRVVNQPQHF. The CDR3 bases are TGTGCCAGCAGTCCCGACAGGGTTGTTAATCAGCCCCAGCATTTT. The V and J genes are TRBV28 and TRBJ1-5; 7 positions agree with TRBD1. Trimming at V came to 5 bases and at J to 4 bases, leaving 8 bases not matched to a gene. Germline-derived CDR1 and CDR2 are MDHEN and SYDVKM. This CDR3 is 15 amino acids long.

The V call is TRBV7-8, the J call TRBJ1-5; a weak D match, TRBD1 (6 bases). The CDR3 is 14 residues long. V was shortened by 2 bases and J by 4 bases, with 9 bases between the two germline ends. CDR1 and CDR2 from the germline V gene are SGHVS and FQNEAQ. CDR3 loop: CASSLKTGNQPQHF. The CDR3 DNA follows: TGTGCCAGCAGCTTAAAGACAGGTAATCAGCCCCAGCATTTT.

The rearrangement joins TRBV4-1 to TRBJ2-3; D is uncertain. Trimming stripped 2 bases from V and 4 bases from J, with 10 bases between. From germline, CDR1 is MGHRA and CDR2 YSYEKL. CDR3 length: 14 residues. The CDR3 is CASSQSSTPDTQYF. In DNA, the CDR3 is TGCGCCAGCAGCCAATCCTCGACCCCAGATACGCAGTATTTT.

The gene calls are TRBV5-6 and TRBJ2-5; 9 nucleotides match TRBD2. The V gene end was trimmed by 4 bases and the J gene end by 4 bases; junction bases not matched to a gene: 8. Germline V gives CDR1 SGHDT, CDR2 YYEEEE. The CDR3 length is 15 residues. CDR3 sequence reads: CASSRGLALTETQYF. The CDR3 coding sequence is TGTGCCAGCAGCCGGGGACTAGCCCTCACAGAGACCCAGTACTTC. The entire variable domain, with the rest obtained from reference TRBV5-6 and TRBJ2-5, is as follows: DAGVTQSPTHLIKTRGQQVTLRCSPKSGHDTVSWYQQALGQGPQFIFQYYEEEERQRGNFPDRFSGHQFPNYSSELNVNALLLGDSALYLCASSRGLALTETQYFGPGTRLLVL.

V gene TRBV6-4 combines with J gene TRBJ1-1; D is ambiguous. The CDR3 loop spans 12 amino acids. V was clipped by 0 bases and J by 9 bases, with 8 bases between them. Per the germline V gene, CDR1 is MRHNA and CDR2 is SNTAGT. The CDR3 is CASSDSRDQAFF. As DNA, the CDR3 is TGTGCCAGCAGTGACTCGAGAGATCAAGCTTTCTTT.

This clone was picked up many times. One junction end disagrees with the germline gene, perhaps due to a read error. The genes are TRBV7-7 and TRBJ2-7, with D unclear. The germline CDR1 and CDR2 sequences are SSHAT and FNYEAQ (reference sequence). The CDR3 consists of 15 residues. DNA for the CDR3: TGTGCTAGCAGCTCCGTGTTTAGTCGGCCCTACGAGCAGTACTTC. Translating it yields CASSSVFSRPYEQYF.

Turning to this clone: The sample holds other DNA sequences that translate to the same CDR3. The chain joins TRBV5-1 to TRBJ1-1; D call uncertain. This CDR3 is built from 13 residues. V was shortened by 0 bases and J by 1 base, with 4 bases between the two germline ends. CDR1 is SGHRS, CDR2 YFSETQ, per germline. In DNA form, the CDR3 reads TGCGCCAGCAGCTTGGCACCGAACACTGAAGCTTTCTTT. Translating it yields CASSLAPNTEAFF.

The chain joins TRBV2 to TRBJ2-3; D is perhaps TRBD2 (6 bases). Looked up from germline, CDR1 is SNHLY and CDR2 is FYNNEI. This CDR3 is built from 13 residues. V shed 6 bases and J shed 4 bases, with 11 bases lying between them. The CDR3 is CASRGDSADTQYF. In nucleotides, the CDR3 is TGTGCCAGCAGAGGGGACTCCGCAGATACGCAGTATTTT.

About this clone itself: No DNA is shown, since the ends of the CDR3 on it are uncertain; the CDR3 is the one TCRdb lists. This sequence joins TRBV6-4 and TRBJ2-2; no DNA check was done on the table's D call, TRBD2. The CDR3 numbers 15 amino acids, ends counted. Germline values: CDR1 MRHNA, CDR2 SNTAGT. The CDR3 region is CASSDGQGRAGSCFF.

The V and J genes are TRBV7-9 and TRBJ2-1, with 9 bases identical to TRBD2. The junction had 9 bases not matched to a gene; V was cut back by 5 bases and J by 10 bases. CDR1 and CDR2 (germline): SEHNR, FQNEAQ (reference sequence). This CDR3 has 14 residues. The DNA of the CDR3 is TGTGCCAGCAGCCAAACTTCACTAGCGGGCGAGCAGTTCTTC. This translates into CASSQTSLAGEQFF. Filled out from reference TRBV7-9 and TRBJ2-1, the complete variable domain reads DTGVSQNPRHKITKRGQNVTFRCDPISEHNRLYWYRQTLGQGPEFLTYFQNEAQLEKSRLLSDRFSAERPKGSFSTLEIQRTEQGDSAMYLCASSQTSLAGEQFFGPGTRLTVL.

V gene TRBV9 combines with J gene TRBJ1-2, with 7 bases fitting TRBD1. Germline V gives CDR1 SGDLS, CDR2 YYNGEE. The CDR3 is 16 residues long. J was trimmed by 7 bases and V by 0 bases; bases with no gene match: 12. CDR3 region: CASSVAATGVQGGYTF. The CDR3 DNA follows: TGTGCCAGCAGCGTAGCGGCCACAGGGGTGCAGGGTGGCTACACCTTC.

This chain links TRBV6-1 with TRBJ2-3, with D perhaps given as TRBD1 or TRBD2 (5 bases each). The ends were cut back, 4 bases at V and 2 bases at J, with 22 bases in the middle. Looked up from germline, CDR1 is MNHNS and CDR2 is SASEGT. The CDR3 is 18 residues long. The CDR3, as DNA: TGTGCCAGCAGTGGGGAGAAGGGGTCAACGTTACTCACAGATACGCAGTATTTT. Translated, it gives CASSGEKGSTLLTDTQYF.

V and J are TRBV18 and TRBJ2-7; TRBD1 or TRBD2 may be the D gene (5 bases each). CDR3 length: 13 amino acids. In germline, CDR1 is KGHSH, CDR2 LQKENI. V gave up 1 base and J gave up 6 bases, with 10 bases separating them. In DNA form, the CDR3 reads TGTGCCAGCTCACCACAGGGGAGTTTCGAGCAGTACTTC. It is translated as CASSPQGSFEQYF.

This clone showed up just a few times. This chain joins TRBV27 and TRBJ1-2; perhaps TRBD1 as D (6 bases). The CDR3 loop spans 19 amino acids. Germline V gene data show CDR1 as MNHEY and CDR2 as SMNVEV (reference sequence). V shed 2 bases and J shed 5 bases, with 27 bases lying between them. The CDR3 is CASSLAGALDSSPVYGYTF. CDR3 bases: TGTGCCAGCAGTTTAGCAGGGGCCCTGGACAGCTCGCCAGTTTATGGCTACACCTTC.

The chain links TRBV6-5 to TRBJ1-4; D perhaps matches TRBD1 (5 bases). The CDR3 has 15 residues. CDR1 MNHEY and CDR2 SVGAGI come from the germline V gene. V was shortened by 4 bases and J by 8 bases, with 17 bases between the two germline ends. The CDR3 DNA is TGTGCCAGCAGTTCGGTGAAAGGGGAAAAGGAAAAACTGTTTTTT. Encoded protein: CASSSVKGEKEKLFF.

This clone was seen a few times. The V and J genes are TRBV6-6 and TRBJ1-2; 7 nucleotides align to TRBD1. The germline V gene encodes CDR1 MNHNY and CDR2 SVGAGI (reference sequence). The J segment lost 6 bases and the V segment lost 0 bases, leaving 4 bases of the junction unmatched. The CDR3 is 14 residues long. CDR3 region: CASSYSSRGDGYTF. The CDR3 DNA is TGTGCCAGCAGTTACTCGTCCAGGGGGGATGGCTACACCTTC.

This sequence joins TRBV2 and TRBJ2-5; either TRBD1 or TRBD2 may supply D (6 bases each). V dropped 6 bases and J dropped 4 bases, with 12 bases sitting between them. Germline loops: CDR1 SNHLY, CDR2 FYNNEI. The CDR3 has 13 residues. This CDR3 reads CASRTRGRETQYF. CDR3 DNA: TGTGCCAGCAGGACTCGGGGGCGAGAGACCCAGTACTTC. Looking up the rest from reference TRBV2 and TRBJ2-5 gives the full variable domain: EPEVTQTPSHQVTQMGQEVILRCVPISNHLYFYWYRQILGQKVEFLVSFYNNEISEKSEIFDDQFSVERPDGSNFTLKIRSTKLEDSAMYFCASRTRGRETQYFGPGTRLLVL.

The chain carries TRBV7-2 and TRBJ1-1; D is unresolved. Between the trimmed V and J ends, which lost 0 bases and 4 bases, there was a span of 9 bases. Germline V gives CDR1 SGHTA, CDR2 FQGNSA. The CDR3 extends over 14 amino acids. CDR3 sequence reads: CASSLAGEGTEAFF. The CDR3 bases are TGTGCCAGCAGCTTAGCCGGGGAGGGCACTGAAGCTTTCTTT. Together with reference TRBV7-2 and TRBJ1-1, the CDR3 gives the full variable domain: GAGVSQSPSNKVTEKGKDVELRCDPISGHTALYWYRQSLGQGLEFLIYFQGNSAPDKSGLPSDRFSAERTGGSVSTLTIQRTQQEDSAVYLCASSLAGEGTEAFFGQGTRLTVV.

In the case of this clone: The junction shows a germline mismatch at one end, possibly a read error. J is TRBJ2-5 and V is TRBV7-7; 7 bases map to TRBD2. Germline V gene sequence: CDR1 SSHAT, CDR2 FNYEAQ (reference sequence). The CDR3 is made up of 15 amino acids. CDR3 in DNA: TGTGCTAGCAGCTTAAGCGGGAAAAGGGGAGAGACCCAGTACTTC. Its protein product is CASSLSGKRGETQYF.

Comment on this clone: This CDR3 is also generated by other DNA sequences in the sample. The J gene is TRBJ1-1, the V gene TRBV5-4; 9 bases fit TRBD1. Trimming removed 0 bases from V and 2 bases from J; junction bases left unmatched: 2. The germline V gene encodes CDR1 SGHNT and CDR2 YYREEE (reference sequence). The CDR3 totals 15 residues. The CDR3 loop reads CASSLDRGLNTEAFF. The CDR3 DNA follows: TGTGCCAGCAGCTTGGACAGGGGGCTCAACACTGAAGCTTTCTTT.

The table lists this clone with a few counts. For the CDR3, the DNA is TGCAGCGCCTCCGTTGGAGAGCGAATGAACACTGAAGCTTTCTTT. It specifies CSASVGERMNTEAFF. This chain links TRBV29-1 with TRBJ1-1; D is undetermined. The CDR3 extends over 15 amino acids. Between the trimmed V and J ends, which lost 7 bases and 0 bases, there was a span of 18 bases. Germline V gene lookup returns CDR1 SQVTM and CDR2 ANQGSEA.

V and J are TRBV4-1 and TRBJ2-5; 9 positions agree with TRBD1. Germline loops: CDR1 MGHRA, CDR2 YSYEKL. V shed 5 bases and J 4 bases; nucleotides not matched to a gene: 8. CDR3 length equals 15 residues. The CDR3 coding sequence is TGCGCCAGCAGCTCGGGACAGGGAGACGCAGAGACCCAGTACTTC. Encoded protein: CASSSGQGDAETQYF.